A selection of T cell receptor beta chains follows, all from one sample in a study of shared clonotypes between healthy human individuals. Clones were read by immunoSEQ multiplex PCR, and TCRdb kept only the in-frame ones, dropping some. The table has roughly 2.2 million clones, just under 95% seen once; the top ten hold about 0.36%. The sequenced sample was naive CD4+ T cells from PBMCs. The receptors were gathered from a man between 18 and 29 years old in good health. Some clones in this sample may be carry-over from other donors' samples. CDR3s leave out the opening cysteine and the closing phenylalanine or tryptophan.

V gene	CDR3 length	CDR3 protein
TRBV28	18	ASSAGWTSVNAANTGELF
TRBV5-4	12	ASSLVSPDGELF
TRBV6-4	12	ASSDYDVGGGSF
TRBV28	13	ASSKTGAANYGYT
TRBV19	12	ASSLRNRGAEAF
TRBV27	13	ASRPRFLSGNTIY
TRBV30	16	AWRTSGGSQSSYNEQF
TRBV7-9	10	ASSPVVEKLF
TRBV7-8	13	ASSPRDISNQPQH
TRBV5-6	14	ASRTNAGVNTGELF
TRBV7-9	13	ASGLSGGSTDTQY
TRBV5-1	13	ASSRRDRAGETQY
TRBV30	8	AWGDQPQH
TRBV18	11	ASSRVGIGEAF
TRBV5-1	13	ASSSLPSSSYEQY
TRBV28	11	ASTPGPWYGYT
TRBV23-1	10	APQGSGETQY
TRBV19	12	ASSITSGRNIQY
TRBV6-1	11	ASRWRSGNTIY
TRBV4-2	14	ASSHTGTSNTGELF
TRBV9	13	ASSPRTQSYNEQF
TRBV7-8	12	ASSPGQALYGYT
TRBV28	13	ASSLGGPDHYGYT
TRBV30	12	AWGLGTSVETQY
TRBV6-1	13	ASRIVRDDYNEQF
TRBV5-4	13	ASSPRLAGDAEQF
TRBV7-3	14	ASSPGKGQSNEKLF
TRBV5-4	13	AGSRRDSLNTEAF
TRBV11-2	11	ASSPGPGGFEY
TRBV18	11	ASSTTGPSGQF
TRBV5-1	12	ASRLDRVGYGYT
TRBV5-6	17	ASSLARLAGVGGQETQY
TRBV4-3	12	ASSQDRGAGGYT
TRBV30	9	AWGGLDGYT